The clone carrying this T cell receptor beta chain was recorded at least ten times. These data belong to a study of T-cell reconstitution after alpha-beta-depleted transplantation in children. CDR1 and CDR2 (germline): SEHNR, FQNEAQ (reference sequence). The ends lost 3 bases at V and 4 bases at J; junction bases unmatched: 3. This CDR3 has 14 amino acids. The TCRbeta library was prepared with unique molecular identifiers. TCRdb called the PCR reads again in MiXCR, with one record for every CDR3 protein. This sample has 170,000 or so distinct CDR3 sequences, with about 6.3% found just once. The receptor comes from a human donor who donated a stem cell graft to a child with Wiskott-Aldrich syndrome. Sequenced material: PBMCs from the stem cell graft donor, taken from the stem cell graft. The rearrangement links TRBV7-9 to TRBJ1-2; 9 nucleotides match TRBD1. The chain's CDR3 is CASSFWDRVYGYTF. As DNA, the CDR3 is TGTGCCAGCAGCTTTTGGGACAGGGTCTATGGCTACACCTTC.